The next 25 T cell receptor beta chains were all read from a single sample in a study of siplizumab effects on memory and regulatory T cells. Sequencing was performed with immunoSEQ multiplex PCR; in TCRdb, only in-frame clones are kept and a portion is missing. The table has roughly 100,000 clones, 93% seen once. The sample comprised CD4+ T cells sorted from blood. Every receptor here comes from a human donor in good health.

Here the CDR3 reads CASSSDTEAFF. CDR3 nucleotides: TGTGCCAGCAGCTCGGACACTGAAGCTTTCTTT. The rearrangement joins TRBV7-2 to TRBJ1-1; the D is unclear. The CDR3 runs to 11 residues. The V and J ends lost 4 bases and 3 bases respectively, with 3 bases between them. Germline values: CDR1 SGHTA, CDR2 FQGNSA. Using reference TRBV7-2 and TRBJ1-1 for the parts outside the CDR3, the full variable domain is GAGVSQSPSNKVTEKGKDVELRCDPISGHTALYWYRQSLGQGLEFLIYFQGNSAPDKSGLPSDRFSAERTGGSVSTLTIQRTQQEDSAVYLCASSSDTEAFFGQGTRLTVV.

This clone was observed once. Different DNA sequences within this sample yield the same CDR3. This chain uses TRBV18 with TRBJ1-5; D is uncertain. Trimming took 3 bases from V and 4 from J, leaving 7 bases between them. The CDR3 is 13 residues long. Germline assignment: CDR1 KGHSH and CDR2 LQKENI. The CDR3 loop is CASSPDRNQPQHF. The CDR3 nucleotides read TGTGCCAGCTCACCGGACCGAAATCAGCCCCAGCATTTT.

CDR3 DNA sequence: TGTGCCAGCAGCGCCCTTAGCGGGAGGTCGGGCGAGCAGTACTTC. Translation: CASSALSGRSGEQYF. This sequence joins TRBV9 and TRBJ2-7; 10 nucleotides line up with TRBD2. After removal of 3 bases from V and 6 bases from J, the junction contained 9 bases not matched to a gene. The CDR3 has 15 amino acids. Per the germline V gene, CDR1 is SGDLS and CDR2 is YYNGEE.

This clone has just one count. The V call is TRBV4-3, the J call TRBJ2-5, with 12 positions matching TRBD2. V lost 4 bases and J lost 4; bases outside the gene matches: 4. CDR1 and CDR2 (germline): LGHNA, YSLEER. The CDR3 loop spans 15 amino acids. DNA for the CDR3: TGCGCCAGCAGCCGAAAGGGACTAGCGGGAGAGACCCAGTACTTC. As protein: CASSRKGLAGETQYF.

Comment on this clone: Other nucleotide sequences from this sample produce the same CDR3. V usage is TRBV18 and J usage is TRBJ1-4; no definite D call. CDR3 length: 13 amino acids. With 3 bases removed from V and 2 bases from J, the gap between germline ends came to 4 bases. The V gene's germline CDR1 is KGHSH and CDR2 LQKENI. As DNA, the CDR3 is TGTGCCAGCTCACCCGGGACTAATGAAAAACTGTTTTTT. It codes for CASSPGTNEKLFF.

The chain's CDR3 is CASSPPMGQTNYGYTF. CDR3 DNA sequence: TGTGCCAGCTCACCACCGATGGGACAGACAAACTATGGCTACACCTTC. V is TRBV18 and J is TRBJ1-2; 7 nucleotides line up with TRBD1. V gave up 0 bases and J gave up 2 bases; unmatched junction bases: 6. This CDR3 is built from 16 residues. Germline V CDR1 and CDR2: KGHSH, LQKENI.

The CDR3 region is CASSVAAGAGELFF. The CDR3 region has the DNA TGTGCCAGCAGCGTAGCTGCGGGGGCCGGGGAGCTGTTTTTT. V usage is TRBV9 and J usage is TRBJ2-2; 7 nucleotides line up with TRBD2. The CDR3 totals 14 residues. Germline values: CDR1 SGDLS, CDR2 YYNGEE. Trimming cost V 0 bases and J 6 bases; bases outside gene matches: 2.

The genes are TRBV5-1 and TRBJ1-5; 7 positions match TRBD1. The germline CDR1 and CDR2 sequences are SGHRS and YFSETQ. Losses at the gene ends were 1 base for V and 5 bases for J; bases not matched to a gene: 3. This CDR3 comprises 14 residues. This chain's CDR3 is CASSLSGGDQPQHF. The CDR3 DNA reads TGCGCCAGCAGCTTGTCAGGGGGGGATCAGCCCCAGCATTTT.

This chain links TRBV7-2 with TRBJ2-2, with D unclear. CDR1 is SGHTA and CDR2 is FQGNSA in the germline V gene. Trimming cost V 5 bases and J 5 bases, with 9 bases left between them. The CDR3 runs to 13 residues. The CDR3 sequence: CASSLEGTGELFF. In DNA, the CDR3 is TGTGCCAGCAGCCTAGAAGGGACCGGGGAGCTGTTTTTT.

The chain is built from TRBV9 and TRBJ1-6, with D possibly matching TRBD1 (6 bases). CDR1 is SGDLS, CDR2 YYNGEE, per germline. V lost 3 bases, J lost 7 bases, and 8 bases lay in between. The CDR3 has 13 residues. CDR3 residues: CASSATGNSPLHF. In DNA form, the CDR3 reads TGTGCCAGCAGCGCCACAGGGAATTCACCCCTCCACTTT.

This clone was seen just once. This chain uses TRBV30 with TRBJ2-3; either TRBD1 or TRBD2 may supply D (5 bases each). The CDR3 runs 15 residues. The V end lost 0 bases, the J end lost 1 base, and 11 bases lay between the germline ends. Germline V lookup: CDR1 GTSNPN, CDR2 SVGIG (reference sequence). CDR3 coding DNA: TGTGCCTGGAGTGTAGGGGTTAGCGGCACAGATACGCAGTATTTT. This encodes CAWSVGVSGTDTQYF.

The CDR3: CASGTFGTGTTEAFF. CDR3 nucleotides: TGTGCCAGCGGAACGTTCGGGACAGGGACCACTGAAGCTTTCTTT. V is TRBV6-1 and J is TRBJ1-1, with 9 bases fitting TRBD1. This CDR3 has 15 amino acids. Germline assignment: CDR1 MNHNS and CDR2 SASEGT. With V trimmed by 8 bases and J by 4 bases, 11 bases remained unmatched.

The CDR3 region is CASSRGQSGNTIYF. The CDR3 coding sequence is TGTGCCAGCAGCCGCGGACAGTCTGGAAACACCATATATTTT. The rearrangement uses TRBV11-3 and TRBJ1-3, with D perhaps TRBD1 (6 bases). Between the trimmed V and J ends, which lost 5 bases and 1 base, there was a span of 9 bases. The CDR3 is 14 amino acids. Germline CDR1 SGHNT, CDR2 YENEEA.

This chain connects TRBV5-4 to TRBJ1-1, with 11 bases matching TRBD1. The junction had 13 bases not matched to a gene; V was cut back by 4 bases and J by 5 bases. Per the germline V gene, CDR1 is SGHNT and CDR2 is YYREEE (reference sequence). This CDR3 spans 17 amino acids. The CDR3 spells CASSPTGQGARWTEAFF. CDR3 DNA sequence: TGTGCCAGCAGCCCCACTGGACAGGGGGCGCGGTGGACTGAAGCTTTCTTT.

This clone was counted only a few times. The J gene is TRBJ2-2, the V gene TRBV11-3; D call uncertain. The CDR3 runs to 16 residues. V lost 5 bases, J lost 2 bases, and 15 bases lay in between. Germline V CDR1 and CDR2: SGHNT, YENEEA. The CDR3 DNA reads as TGTGCCAGCAGCGCTAGACCACCGCCCAACACCGGGGAGCTGTTTTTT. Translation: CASSARPPPNTGELFF.

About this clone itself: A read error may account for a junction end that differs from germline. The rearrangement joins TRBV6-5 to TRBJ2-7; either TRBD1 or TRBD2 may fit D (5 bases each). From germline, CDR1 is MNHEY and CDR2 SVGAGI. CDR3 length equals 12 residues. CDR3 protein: CASSYSTGPLHF. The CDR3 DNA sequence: TGTGCCAGCAGTTACTCAACGGGACCCTTACACTTC.

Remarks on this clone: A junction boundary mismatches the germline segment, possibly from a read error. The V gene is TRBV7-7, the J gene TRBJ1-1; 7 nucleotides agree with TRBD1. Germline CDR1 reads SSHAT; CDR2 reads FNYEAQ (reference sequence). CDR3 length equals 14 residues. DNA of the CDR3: TGTGCTAGCAGCACACAGGGGACCAACACTGAAGCTTTCTTT. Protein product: CASSTQGTNTEAFF.

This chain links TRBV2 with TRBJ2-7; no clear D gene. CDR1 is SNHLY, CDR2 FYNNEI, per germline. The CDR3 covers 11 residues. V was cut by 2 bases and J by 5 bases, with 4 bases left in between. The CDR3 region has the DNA TGTGCCAGCAGTGAATTGCACGAGCAGTACTTC. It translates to CASSELHEQYF.

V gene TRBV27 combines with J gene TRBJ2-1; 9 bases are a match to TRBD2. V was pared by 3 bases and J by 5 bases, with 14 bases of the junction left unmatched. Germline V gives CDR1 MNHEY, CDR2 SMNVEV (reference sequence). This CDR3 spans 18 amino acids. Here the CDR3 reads CASSFYPRGRAVNNEQFF. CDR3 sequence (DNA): TGTGCCAGCAGTTTTTACCCTCGCGGGAGGGCCGTTAACAATGAGCAGTTCTTC.

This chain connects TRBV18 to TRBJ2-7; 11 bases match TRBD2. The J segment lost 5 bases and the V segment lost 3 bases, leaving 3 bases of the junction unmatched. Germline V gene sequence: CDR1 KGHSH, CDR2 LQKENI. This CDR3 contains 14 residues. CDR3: CASSPTSGSHEQYF. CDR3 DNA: TGTGCCAGCTCACCTACTAGCGGGAGTCACGAGCAGTACTTC.

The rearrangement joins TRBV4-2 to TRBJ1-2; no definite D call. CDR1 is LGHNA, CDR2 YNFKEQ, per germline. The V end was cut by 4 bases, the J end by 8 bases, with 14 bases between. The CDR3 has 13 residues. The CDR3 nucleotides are TGTGCCAGCAGCCGCGGAGACACTGCGGGCTACACCTTC. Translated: CASSRGDTAGYTF.

The CDR3 region has the DNA TGTGCTAGTACCGTGTCCGGGAACACTGAAGCTTTCTTT. Its translation is CASTVSGNTEAFF. The chain recombines TRBV12-5 with TRBJ1-1; D unresolved. Germline lookup yields CDR1 LGHNT and CDR2 FRNRAP. V shed 8 bases and J shed 1 base, with 11 bases lying between them. The CDR3 is made up of 13 amino acids.

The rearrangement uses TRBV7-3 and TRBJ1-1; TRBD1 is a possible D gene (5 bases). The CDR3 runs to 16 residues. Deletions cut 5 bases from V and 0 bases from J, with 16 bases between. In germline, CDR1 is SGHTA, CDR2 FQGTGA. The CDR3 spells CASSPLGGPMNTEAFF. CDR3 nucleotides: TGTGCCAGCAGCCCCCTGGGGGGACCCATGAACACTGAAGCTTTCTTT.

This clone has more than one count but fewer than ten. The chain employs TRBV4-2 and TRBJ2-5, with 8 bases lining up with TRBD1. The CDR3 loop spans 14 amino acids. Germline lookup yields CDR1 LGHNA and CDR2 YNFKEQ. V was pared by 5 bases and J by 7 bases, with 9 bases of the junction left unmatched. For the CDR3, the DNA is TGTGCCAGCAGCGACAGGGGACCGGCTGGGACCCAGTACTTC. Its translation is CASSDRGPAGTQYF.

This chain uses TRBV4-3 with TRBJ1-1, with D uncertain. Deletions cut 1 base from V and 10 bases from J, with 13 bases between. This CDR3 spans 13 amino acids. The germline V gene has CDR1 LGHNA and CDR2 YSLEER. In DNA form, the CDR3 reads TGCGCCAGCAGCCAAGGTAGAACAGAAGGAGCTTTCTTT. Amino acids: CASSQGRTEGAFF.